What follows are 29 T cell receptor beta chains derived from one specimen sequenced in a study of T cells in Graves' hyperthyroidism and ophthalmopathy. TCR beta CDR3 regions were amplified from RNA. The HTBI set primed first-round TCR CDR3 RT-PCR. A single record per CDR3 protein comes from TCRdb applying MiXCR to the multiplex PCR reads. The sample carries roughly 570,000 distinct CDR3 sequences, around 45% recorded once. The sequencing input was peripheral blood or thyroid tissue (not recorded which). The receptors were gathered from a woman aged 18-35 years with Graves' hyperthyroidism.

The count of this clonotype is one. Relative to the germline gene, one junction end is altered; a read error may explain this. The gene calls are TRBV7-2 and TRBJ1-1, with 7 bases lining up with TRBD1. The CDR3 consists of 13 residues. The germline gives CDR1 SGHTA, CDR2 FQGNSA. The CDR3 loop reads CASSPDRDTKAFF. In DNA, the CDR3 is TGTGCCAGCAGCCCAGACAGGGACACTAAAGCTTTCTTT.

This clonotype was counted at least ten times. The J gene is TRBJ1-1, the V gene TRBV11-3, with D tentatively TRBD1 (6 bases). Deletions cut 8 bases from V and 1 base from J, with 17 bases between. Germline V gene lookup returns CDR1 SGHNT and CDR2 YENEEA. This CDR3 comprises 15 residues. The CDR3 spells CASSTTGLTNTEAFF. The CDR3 bases are TGTGCCAGCTCCACCACAGGGCTCACGAACACTGAAGCTTTCTTT. Variable domain in full (rest from reference TRBV11-3 and TRBJ1-1): EAGVVQSPRYKIIEKKQPVAFWCNPISGHNTLYWYLQNLGQGPELLIRYENEEAVDDSQLPKDRFSAERLKGVDSTLKIQPAELGDSAVYLCASSTTGLTNTEAFFGQGTRLTVV.

Note on this clonotype: An end of the junction does not agree with germline; a read error may underlie this. The chain has TRBV7-9 and TRBJ2-7; 11 nucleotides align to TRBD2. Looked up from germline, CDR1 is SEHNR and CDR2 is FQNEAQ (reference sequence). The CDR3 spans 17 residues. CDR3 DNA sequence: TGTGCCAGCAGCAAACGGCCGCTAGCGGGAGGCTCCTACGAGCAGTGCTTC. Its protein is CASSKRPLAGGSYEQCF.

The chain couples TRBV15 to TRBJ1-4; D gene unclear. Germline CDR1 is LNHNV and CDR2 is YYDKDF (reference sequence). V lost 1 base and J lost 5, with 8 bases in between. This CDR3 region has 14 residues. The CDR3 reads CATSRGARNEKLFF. The CDR3, as DNA: TGTGCCACCAGCAGAGGGGCACGGAATGAAAAACTGTTTTTT.

The chain has TRBV7-3 and TRBJ1-3; 8 nucleotides line up with TRBD1. Per the germline V gene, CDR1 is SGHTA and CDR2 is FQGTGA. The V segment lost 5 bases and the J segment 4 bases; nucleotides outside the gene matches: 7. CDR3 length equals 15 residues. The CDR3 nucleotides read TGTGCCAGCAGCCCCAACAGGGGGGCCGGAAACACCATATATTTT. This codes for CASSPNRGAGNTIYF.

The sample holds a few counts of this clonotype. The rearrangement joins TRBV7-9 to TRBJ2-1; no definite D call. CDR3 length: 12 residues. Trimming cost V 1 base and J 5 bases, with 3 bases left between them. The germline V gene encodes CDR1 SEHNR and CDR2 FQNEAQ (reference sequence). DNA for the CDR3: TGTGCCAGCAGCTTAGTGGACAATGAGCAGTTCTTC. This codes for CASSLVDNEQFF.

There are many counts of this clonotype. The chain carries TRBV29-1 and TRBJ2-7, with 8 nucleotides matching TRBD1. Germline V lookup: CDR1 SQVTM, CDR2 ANQGSEA. V shed 6 bases and J 2 bases; nucleotides not matched to a gene: 6. The CDR3 consists of 13 residues. The CDR3 DNA is TGCAGCGTAAATACAGGGGGGACCTACGAGCAGTACTTC. Residues: CSVNTGGTYEQYF.

In its sample, this clonotype was seen many times. The V gene is TRBV19, the J gene TRBJ1-5; a possible D gene is TRBD1 (5 bases). The ends were cut back, 4 bases at V and 1 base at J, with 8 bases in the middle. Germline lookup yields CDR1 LNHDA and CDR2 SQIVND (reference sequence). CDR3 length equals 14 residues. The CDR3 DNA reads as TGTGCCAGTAGTAGGGGGGGAAGCAATCAGCCCCAGCATTTT. This encodes CASSRGGSNQPQHF.

This clonotype was counted once. The CDR3 loop reads CSFGGGVETQYF. The CDR3 DNA is TGCAGTTTCGGCGGGGGCGTTGAGACCCAGTACTTC. The chain combines TRBV20-1 with TRBJ2-5, with D tentatively TRBD2 (7 bases). Germline V gene data show CDR1 as DFQATT and CDR2 as SNEGSKA (reference sequence). CDR3 size: 12 residues. V was shortened by 8 bases and J by 5 bases, with 15 bases between the two germline ends.

This clonotype was observed many times. The CDR3 region is CASSNARLLNSPLHF. The CDR3 DNA sequence: TGTGCCAGCAGCAACGCCCGGCTACTTAATTCACCCCTCCACTTT. The chain recombines TRBV12-3 or TRBV12-4 with TRBJ1-6; D unclear. Trimming took off 6 bases at V and 6 bases at J, with 15 bases between the two ends. The CDR3 loop spans 15 amino acids.

The gene calls are TRBV20-1 and TRBJ2-5, with 11 bases matching TRBD2. Germline trimming cut 3 bases from V and 1 base from J; bases unmatched to any gene: 10. In germline, CDR1 is DFQATT, CDR2 SNEGSKA (reference sequence). There are 17 residues in the CDR3. CDR3 loop: CSARIGGLAVFQETQYF. Written as DNA, the CDR3 is TGCAGTGCTAGGATCGGGGGACTAGCGGTCTTCCAAGAGACCCAGTACTTC.

The rearrangement links TRBV7-9 to TRBJ2-2; D gene uncertain. Per germline, CDR1 SEHNR and CDR2 FQNEAQ (reference sequence). The germline V and J ends were trimmed by 6 bases and 0 bases, with 14 bases remaining between them. CDR3 length: 16 amino acids. The CDR3 nucleotides read TGTGCCAGCAGACCCAACGTATCACCGAACACCGGGGAGCTGTTTTTT. This sequence encodes CASRPNVSPNTGELFF.

As for this clonotype: The CDR3 ends on some other residue instead of the conserved phenylalanine or tryptophan, so this is likely a read error. Because the CDR3's place on the DNA is in doubt, the DNA is left out and the CDR3 is given as listed by TCRdb. The chain joins TRBV10-3 to TRBJ2-6. The CDR3 is 8 residues long, ends included. Germline values: CDR1 ENHRY, CDR2 SYGVKD. The CDR3 region is CAISEGTS.

This clonotype was seen at least ten times. The genes are TRBV20-1 and TRBJ2-7; unclear D gene. Trimming shortened V by 8 bases and J by 1 base, and 15 bases separated the two germline ends. Germline CDR1 reads DFQATT; CDR2 reads SNEGSKA (reference sequence). This CDR3 is 13 amino acids long. CDR3 nucleotides: TGCAGTCCCTCGACAAAAACTTCCTACGAGCAGTACTTC. Translating it yields CSPSTKTSYEQYF.

This clonotype was counted at least ten times. The chain is built from TRBV9 and TRBJ2-5, with 12 bases lining up with TRBD2. There are 19 residues in the CDR3. Germline loops: CDR1 SGDLS, CDR2 YYNGEE. With 3 bases clipped from V and 0 bases from J, the junction kept 12 bases outside the gene matches. Here the CDR3 DNA reads TGTGCCAGCAGCGCCGGGATAAGAGGACTAGCGGGGAACCAAGAGACCCAGTACTTC. Translation: CASSAGIRGLAGNQETQYF.

This chain joins TRBV7-9 and TRBJ2-5, with D unresolved. The V and J ends lost 1 base and 5 bases respectively, with 14 bases between them. From germline, CDR1 is SEHNR and CDR2 FQNEAQ (reference sequence). The CDR3 extends over 15 amino acids. The CDR3 is CASSLVPSYNETQYF. The DNA of the CDR3 is TGTGCCAGCAGCTTAGTCCCCTCGTACAATGAGACCCAGTACTTC.

This clonotype was counted many times. The chain employs TRBV5-8 and TRBJ1-2, with 9 bases lining up with TRBD1. V was pared by 4 bases and J by 4 bases, with 5 bases of the junction left unmatched. This CDR3 contains 14 residues. The germline gives CDR1 SGHTS, CDR2 YDEGEE. The CDR3 region is CASSADRGLYGYTF. CDR3 DNA: TGTGCCAGCAGCGCGGACAGGGGCCTCTATGGCTACACCTTC.

The chain combines TRBV11-3 with TRBJ2-2; the D gene is possibly TRBD1 (5 bases). Trimming took off 9 bases at V and 5 bases at J, with 19 bases between the two ends. Germline CDR1 and CDR2: SGHNT and YENEEA. This CDR3 spans 15 amino acids. This chain's CDR3 is CASSVGQGMTGELFF. The CDR3 DNA sequence: TGTGCCAGTAGTGTAGGGCAGGGTATGACCGGGGAGCTGTTTTTT.

This clonotype was picked up many times. The chain links TRBV5-1 to TRBJ1-1; 8 nucleotides align to TRBD1. In germline, CDR1 is SGHRS, CDR2 YFSETQ. CDR3 size: 16 residues. With 4 bases clipped from V and 4 bases from J, the junction kept 12 bases outside the gene matches. The CDR3 sequence is CASSRGQGGPGTEAFF. CDR3 bases: TGCGCCAGCAGCCGTGGACAGGGAGGGCCCGGCACTGAAGCTTTCTTT.

The sample holds many counts of this clonotype. This chain joins TRBV5-8 and TRBJ2-6; D gene uncertain. Between the trimmed V and J ends, which lost 6 bases and 0 bases, there was a span of 16 bases. The CDR3 runs 17 residues. CDR1 is SGHTS, CDR2 YDEGEE, per germline. CDR3 bases: TGTGCCAGCACCCGGGCCTTAATGCGCTCTGGGGCCAACGTCCTGACTTTC. Its protein is CASTRALMRSGANVLTF.

The table lists this clonotype with many counts. V and J are TRBV2 and TRBJ2-2, with D possibly being TRBD1 (5 bases). Trimming stripped 4 bases from V and 6 bases from J, with 12 bases between. Germline V CDR1 and CDR2: SNHLY, FYNNEI. This CDR3 is 14 amino acids long. CDR3 in amino acids: CASSVGMGPGELFF. The CDR3 DNA sequence: TGTGCCAGCAGTGTAGGGATGGGGCCCGGGGAGCTGTTTTTT.

Remarks on this clonotype: Mismatch with germline at one junction end may stem from a read error. The rearrangement links TRBV6-1 to TRBJ1-6; D not resolved. The CDR3 spans 10 residues. Germline V gives CDR1 MNHNS, CDR2 SASEGT. The CDR3 sequence is CAISAEDLHF. The DNA for the CDR3 is TGTGCCATCAGTGCAGAGGACCTCCACTTT.

V is TRBV10-3 and J is TRBJ2-2; either TRBD1 or TRBD2 may fit D (5 bases each). Between the trimmed V and J ends, which lost 10 bases and 3 bases, there was a span of 18 bases. Germline V gene data show CDR1 as ENHRY and CDR2 as SYGVKD. The CDR3 consists of 15 residues. The CDR3: CANILTGTDTGELFF. Written as DNA, the CDR3 is TGTGCCAACATCTTAACGGGGACCGACACCGGGGAGCTGTTTTTT.

This clonotype has more than one count but fewer than ten. The chain employs TRBV6-5 and TRBJ2-2; D unclear. V lost 6 bases and J 4 bases, leaving 15 bases between the germline ends. The length of the CDR3 is 15 residues. Germline assignment: CDR1 MNHEY and CDR2 SVGAGI. In DNA form, the CDR3 reads TGTGCCAGCAGCCCATACTCTGACTCCACCGGGGAGCTGTTTTTT. Protein: CASSPYSDSTGELFF.

The chain has TRBV5-1 and TRBJ2-7, with unresolved D. The CDR3 has 13 amino acids. Trimming left V 0 bases short and J 7 bases short, with 11 bases between. Germline loops: CDR1 SGHRS, CDR2 YFSETQ. CDR3: CASSLGPKNEQYF. Here the CDR3 DNA reads TGCGCCAGCAGCTTGGGGCCGAAGAATGAGCAGTACTTC.

This clonotype was observed at least ten times. This chain joins TRBV20-1 and TRBJ1-2; D might be TRBD1 (5 bases). With 2 bases removed from V and 5 bases from J, the gap between germline ends came to 9 bases. Per the germline V gene, CDR1 is DFQATT and CDR2 is SNEGSKA (reference sequence). This CDR3 is built from 12 residues. CDR3 region: CSARSGDYGYTF. Here the CDR3 DNA reads TGCAGTGCTAGATCGGGGGATTATGGCTACACCTTC.

The chain recombines TRBV20-1 with TRBJ2-7; TRBD1 matches 8 bases. The trim removed 6 bases at V and 3 bases at J, leaving 10 bases unmatched. The CDR3 is 14 residues long. Germline-derived CDR1 and CDR2 are DFQATT and SNEGSKA (reference sequence). The CDR3 nucleotides read TGCAGTGCCAGGACAGGGTTTGGGGTCTACGAGCAGTACTTC. Translated: CSARTGFGVYEQYF.

V usage is TRBV25-1 and J usage is TRBJ2-2; D may be TRBD1 (5 bases). CDR1 MGHDK and CDR2 SYGVNS come from the germline V gene. With 9 bases removed from V and 3 bases from J, the gap between germline ends came to 11 bases. The CDR3 consists of 13 residues. The chain's CDR3 is CASGLQDTGELFF. The CDR3, as DNA: TGTGCCAGTGGTCTACAGGACACCGGGGAGCTGTTTTTT.

This clonotype was found many times. This chain joins TRBV7-2 and TRBJ1-1; TRBD1 might be the D (6 bases). CDR3 length: 15 amino acids. Germline-derived CDR1 and CDR2 are SGHTA and FQGNSA. V was cut by 1 base and J by 2 bases, with 11 bases left in between. The CDR3 sequence: CASSLGPGGNTEAFF. The CDR3 DNA follows: TGTGCCAGCAGCTTAGGGCCCGGGGGCAACACTGAAGCTTTCTTT.